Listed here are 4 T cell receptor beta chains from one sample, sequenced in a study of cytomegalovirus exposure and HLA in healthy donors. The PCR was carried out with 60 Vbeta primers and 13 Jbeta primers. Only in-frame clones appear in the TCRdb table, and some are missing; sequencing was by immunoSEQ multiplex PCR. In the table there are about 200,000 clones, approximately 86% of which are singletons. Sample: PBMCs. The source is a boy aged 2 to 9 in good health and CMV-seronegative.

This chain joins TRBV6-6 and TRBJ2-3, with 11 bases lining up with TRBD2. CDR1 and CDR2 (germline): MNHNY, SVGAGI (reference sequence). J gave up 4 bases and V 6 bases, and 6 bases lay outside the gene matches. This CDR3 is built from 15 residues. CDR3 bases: TGTGCCAGCAGCCGAGTGACTAGCGGGGCAGATACGCAGTATTTT. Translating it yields CASSRVTSGADTQYF.

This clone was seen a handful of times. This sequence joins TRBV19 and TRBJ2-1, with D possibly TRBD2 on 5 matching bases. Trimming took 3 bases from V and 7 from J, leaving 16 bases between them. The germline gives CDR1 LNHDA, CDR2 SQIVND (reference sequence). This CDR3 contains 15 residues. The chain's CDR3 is CASSIRSGPTNEQFF. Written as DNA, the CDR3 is TGTGCCAGTAGTATTCGAAGCGGCCCTACGAATGAGCAGTTCTTC.

The CDR3 coding sequence is TGTGCCATCAGTGACCAACAGGCCCACCAAGAGACCCAGTACTTC. Its translation is CAISDQQAHQETQYF. The V gene is TRBV10-3, the J gene TRBJ2-5, with a weak D call TRBD1 (5 bases). The CDR3 extends over 15 amino acids. Germline V lookup: CDR1 ENHRY, CDR2 SYGVKD. V lost 3 bases and J 0 bases, leaving 11 bases between the germline ends.

The CDR3 nucleotides read TGTGCCAGCAGTCTACAGGGAGAAAGTCAGCCCCAGCATTTT. This sequence encodes CASSLQGESQPQHF. The chain carries TRBV6-5 and TRBJ1-5; D perhaps matches TRBD1 (6 bases). The CDR3 loop spans 14 amino acids. V was clipped by 5 bases and J by 6 bases, with 14 bases between them. Germline V lookup: CDR1 MNHEY, CDR2 SVGAGI.